This entry lists 10 T cell receptor beta chains sequenced from one sample in a study of Ad26.COV2.S vaccination and SARS-CoV-2 variants. This table comes from immunoSEQ multiplex PCR, and its TCRdb copy is limited to in-frame clones, with some not included. Of about 480,000 clones in the sample, around 88% were seen once. Treatment denoted: over 15 received Ad26.COV2.S at low or high dose, single or two shots; about 5 received placebo; per-sample allocation not given. The study sampled participants on day 63 after the first vaccine or placebo injection. This material consisted of peripheral blood, taken in a trial of Ad26.COV2.S vaccine versus placebo. Receptor source: a person between 18 and 59 years old who received the Ad26.COV2.S COVID-19 vaccine or a placebo.

The rearrangement uses TRBV9 and TRBJ2-2; D is unclear. Trimming stripped 2 bases from V and 4 bases from J, with 6 bases between. The CDR3 is 13 residues long. The germline V gene has CDR1 SGDLS and CDR2 YYNGEE. CDR3 DNA: TGTGCCAGCAGCGTTTCCCCCACCGGGGAGCTGTTTTTT. Residues: CASSVSPTGELFF.

The rearrangement links TRBV4-3 to TRBJ2-1, with 8 bases aligning to TRBD2. This CDR3 contains 15 residues. The junction had 5 bases not matched to a gene; V was cut back by 0 bases and J by 7 bases. Germline V gene lookup returns CDR1 LGHNA and CDR2 YSLEER. The CDR3 DNA sequence: TGCGCCAGCAGCCAAGAACTAGCGGCAACAAATGAGCAGTTCTTC. It specifies CASSQELAATNEQFF.

The rearrangement links TRBV6-2 or TRBV6-3 to TRBJ2-7; unclear D gene. CDR1 is MNHEY, CDR2 SVGEGT, per germline. The CDR3 contains 15 residues. Between the trimmed V and J ends, which lost 1 base and 7 bases, there was a span of 17 bases. This chain's CDR3 is CASSYLGLALGEQYF. CDR3 bases: TGTGCCAGCAGTTACTTGGGGTTAGCCCTTGGGGAGCAGTACTTC.

This clone was observed a single time. This chain joins TRBV29-1 and TRBJ1-4; 9 positions match TRBD1. J lost 7 bases, V lost 3 bases, and 6 bases had no gene match. The germline V gene has CDR1 SQVTM and CDR2 ANQGSEA. This CDR3 has 14 amino acids. CDR3 region: CSVDTGGVSEKLFF. Here the CDR3 DNA reads TGCAGCGTTGACACAGGGGGCGTCTCTGAAAAACTGTTTTTT.

The rearrangement joins TRBV23-1 to TRBJ1-5; D might be TRBD1 (5 bases). TRBV23-1 is treated as an ORF (open reading frame) with a function not yet certain. Trimming took off 4 bases at V and 6 bases at J, with 7 bases between the two ends. The CDR3 loop spans 12 amino acids. The CDR3 DNA is TGCGCCAGCAGTCTGGGGGGTCAGCCCCAGCATTTT. This encodes CASSLGGQPQHF.

The gene calls are TRBV6-5 and TRBJ2-2; 7 nucleotides line up with TRBD1. Germline loops: CDR1 MNHEY, CDR2 SVGAGI. V shed 5 bases and J 8 bases; nucleotides not matched to a gene: 2. The CDR3 is 12 residues long. This CDR3 is CASSLGQGELFF. In DNA, the CDR3 is TGTGCCAGCAGTCTGGGACAGGGGGAGCTGTTTTTT.

The table lists this clone with a few counts. The rearrangement uses TRBV9 and TRBJ1-3; D may be TRBD1 (5 bases). Per the germline V gene, CDR1 is SGDLS and CDR2 is YYNGEE. The CDR3 runs to 14 residues. V was cut by 7 bases and J by 4 bases, with 15 bases left in between. The CDR3 DNA reads TGTGCCAGCGCGTCCGGGGGGTCCGGAAACACCATATATTTT. Its protein is CASASGGSGNTIYF.

V usage is TRBV5-1 and J usage is TRBJ2-3, with a tentative D call TRBD2 (5 bases). Germline V gene sequence: CDR1 SGHRS, CDR2 YFSETQ. V was pared by 4 bases and J by 6 bases, with 12 bases between. CDR3 size: 13 residues. The CDR3: CASSVGLPDTQYF. The CDR3 nucleotides read TGCGCCAGCAGCGTAGGACTCCCGGATACGCAGTATTTT. Looking up the rest from reference TRBV5-1 and TRBJ2-3 gives the full variable domain: KAGVTQTPRYLIKTRGQQVTLSCSPISGHRSVSWYQQTPGQGLQFLFEYFSETQRNKGNFPGRFSGRQFSNSRSEMNVSTLELGDSALYLCASSVGLPDTQYFGPGTRLTVL.

The chain joins TRBV7-6 to TRBJ2-2; 7 bases map to TRBD2. CDR1 and CDR2 (germline): SGHVS, FNYEAQ. The CDR3 is 15 residues long. With V trimmed by 3 bases and J by 7 bases, 8 bases remained unmatched. The CDR3 DNA reads as TGTGCCAGCAGCTTGGGCGGGAGACGGGACGGGGAGCTGTTTTTT. Translating it yields CASSLGGRRDGELFF.

The sample holds one count of this clone. This chain connects TRBV28 to TRBJ2-7; D ambiguous. This CDR3 region has 13 residues. The V gene lost 3 bases and the J gene lost 3 bases, with 9 bases spanning the gap. The V gene's germline CDR1 is MDHEN and CDR2 SYDVKM. Here the CDR3 DNA reads TGTGCCAGCAGTTTGGGCTACGACTACGAGCAGTACTTC. It codes for CASSLGYDYEQYF. Combining the CDR3 with reference TRBV28 and TRBJ2-7 gives the whole variable domain DVKVTQSSRYLVKRTGEKVFLECVQDMDHENMFWYRQDPGLGLRLIYFSYDVKMKEKGDIPEGYSVSREKKERFSLILESASTNQTSMYLCASSLGYDYEQYFGPGTRLTVT.